This T cell receptor beta chain was identified during a study of T cell changes during pregnancy in multiple sclerosis. Germline V gene lookup returns CDR1 MNHEY and CDR2 SVGAGI. The CDR3 sequence is 14 residues long. The trim removed 4 bases at V and 7 bases at J, leaving 8 bases unmatched. Generated by immunoSEQ multiplex PCR, the TCRdb table keeps only in-frame clones and is missing some. Among roughly 72,000 clones listed, roughly 90% were seen once. The sequences come from peripheral blood, collected in the first trimester of pregnancy. V gene TRBV6-5 combines with J gene TRBJ1-2, with 8 nucleotides matching TRBD1. The sequence was collected from a female donor in good health, enrolled as a control in a pregnancy study. CDR3 DNA sequence: TGTGCCAGCAGTTCTCATAGGACAGGGTTTGGCTACACCTTC. Protein product: CASSSHRTGFGYTF.